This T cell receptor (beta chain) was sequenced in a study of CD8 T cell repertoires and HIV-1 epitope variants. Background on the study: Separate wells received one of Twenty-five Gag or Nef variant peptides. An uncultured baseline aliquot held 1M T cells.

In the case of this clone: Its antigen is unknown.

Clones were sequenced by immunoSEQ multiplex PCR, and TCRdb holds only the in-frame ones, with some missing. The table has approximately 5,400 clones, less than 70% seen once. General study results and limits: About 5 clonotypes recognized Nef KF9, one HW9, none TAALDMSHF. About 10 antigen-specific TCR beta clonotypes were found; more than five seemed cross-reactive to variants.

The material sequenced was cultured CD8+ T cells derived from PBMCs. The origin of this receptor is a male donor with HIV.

The CDR3 bases are TGCGCCAGCAGCCAAGAAGGGGCGGGCGAGGTGGACGAGCAGTACTTC. It encodes CASSQEGAGEVDEQYF. This chain joins TRBV4-1 and TRBJ2-7; D is possibly TRBD1 or TRBD2 (5 bases each). The V end was cut by 0 bases, the J end by 5 bases, with 17 bases between. Germline V lookup: CDR1 MGHRA, CDR2 YSYEKL. The CDR3 spans 16 residues.